This T cell receptor beta chain was sequenced in a study of T-cell memory formation after mild COVID-19. Findings of the study overall: The study detected some responding clones in pre-infection memory, suggesting cross-reactive memory joined. Among CD4+ contracting clones, most were CM and EM, and CD8+ ones EMRA.

Germline loops: CDR1 SGHTA, CDR2 FQGNSA. Deletions cut 1 base from V and 0 bases from J, with 4 bases between. The CDR3 extends over 15 amino acids. With constant-segment primers, 5'RACE yielded cDNA libraries of TCR alpha and TCR beta that carried sample barcodes and UMIs. TCRdb reanalysed the 5' RACE reads using MiXCR and keeps one entry per CDR3 protein. The table shows about 150,000 distinct CDR3 sequences, with 20% to 25% occurring only once. This clonotype has at least ten counts. Its antigen is still unknown. The sequencing input was PBMCs or a T cell subset sorted from them (not recorded which). This sequence joins TRBV7-2 and TRBJ2-6, with D unresolved. The receptor was isolated from an adult woman who had mild COVID-19 (a few samples of this study predate the infection). Cell type and time point are not known. The chain's CDR3 is CASSLVGSGANVLTF. The CDR3, as DNA: TGTGCCAGCAGCTTAGTCGGCTCTGGGGCCAACGTCCTGACTTTC.